This T cell receptor (beta chain) was obtained from a study of T cell responses to AZD1222 COVID-19 vaccine. General study findings and limits: Sampling captured repertoires only after the peak T cell response. Unmutated regions of variants are reportedly targeted by nearly half of spike-specific TCRs.

A word on this clone: Its antigen is unknown.

The table came from immunoSEQ multiplex PCR; TCRdb's copy has only in-frame clones and leaves some out. The table records fewer than 200,000 clones, about 92% of them present only once. This receptor was identified in an adult who received the MenACWY meningococcal vaccine as a control. Sequencing used peripheral blood, obtained 28 days after the second dose of the MenACWY control vaccine.

CDR3 nucleotide sequence: TGTGCCAGCAGCTTAATCTTAGCGCCGGGTCAAGAGACCCAGTACTTC. The encoded protein is CASSLILAPGQETQYF. This sequence joins TRBV11-2 and TRBJ2-5, with a possible D match to TRBD2 (5 bases). This CDR3 is 16 amino acids long. CDR1 and CDR2 from the germline V gene are SGHAT and FQNNGV. Trimming pared 2 bases from V and 2 bases from J, leaving 15 bases between. Using reference TRBV11-2 and TRBJ2-5 for the parts outside the CDR3, the full variable domain is EAGVAQSPRYKIIEKRQSVAFWCNPISGHATLYWYQQILGQGPKLLIQFQNNGVVDDSQLPKDRFSAERLKGVDSTLKIQPAKLEDSAVYLCASSLILAPGQETQYFGPGTRLLVL.